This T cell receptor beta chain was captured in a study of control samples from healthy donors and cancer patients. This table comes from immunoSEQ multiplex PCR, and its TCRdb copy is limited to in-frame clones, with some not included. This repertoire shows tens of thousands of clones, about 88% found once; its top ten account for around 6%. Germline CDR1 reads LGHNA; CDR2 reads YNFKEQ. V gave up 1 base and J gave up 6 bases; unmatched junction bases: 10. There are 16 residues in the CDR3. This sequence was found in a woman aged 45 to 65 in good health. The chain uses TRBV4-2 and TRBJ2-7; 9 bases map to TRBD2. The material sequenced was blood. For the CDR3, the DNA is TGTGCCAGCAGCCAAGGAGGGACTAGCTTTGCCCTCGAGCAGTACTTC. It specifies CASSQGGTSFALEQYF.